This T cell receptor beta chain is drawn from a study of CD8 T cells in ankylosing spondylitis. Study-wide results and limits: Made up of about eight highly homologous variants, a TCR beta motif appeared characteristic of ankylosing spondylitis blood.

Trimming took 6 bases from V and 3 from J, leaving 14 bases between them. The CDR3 extends over 15 amino acids. Germline V gene sequence: CDR1 MNHNS, CDR2 SASEGT. Generation of TCR beta libraries employed quantitative 5'-RACE incorporating molecular barcodes. Each CDR3 protein gets one entry after TCRdb re-called the 5' RACE reads with MiXCR. Here the sample spans about 440,000 distinct CDR3 sequences, 15% to 20% being singletons. About this clonotype itself: Its target is unknown.

This receptor was identified in a male donor with ankylosing spondylitis. The sample was blood, either unsorted or a sorted T cell fraction (not recorded which). The V call is TRBV6-1, the J call TRBJ2-2; D possibly corresponds to TRBD2 (6 bases). The CDR3 DNA reads TGTGCCAGCAGGGGGGGATACAGTCACACCGGGGAGCTGTTTTTT. Translation gives CASRGGYSHTGELFF.